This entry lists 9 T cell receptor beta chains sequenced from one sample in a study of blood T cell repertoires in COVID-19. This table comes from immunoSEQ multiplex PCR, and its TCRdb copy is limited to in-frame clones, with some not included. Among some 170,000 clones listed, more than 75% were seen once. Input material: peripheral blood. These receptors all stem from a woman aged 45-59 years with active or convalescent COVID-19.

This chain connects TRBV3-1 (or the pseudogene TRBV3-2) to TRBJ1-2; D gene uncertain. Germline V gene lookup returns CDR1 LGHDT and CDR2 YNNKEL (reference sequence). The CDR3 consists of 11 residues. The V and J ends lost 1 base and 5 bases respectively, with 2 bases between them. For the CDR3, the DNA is TGTGCCAGCAGCCAAGCGTATGGCTACACCTTC. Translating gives CASSQAYGYTF.

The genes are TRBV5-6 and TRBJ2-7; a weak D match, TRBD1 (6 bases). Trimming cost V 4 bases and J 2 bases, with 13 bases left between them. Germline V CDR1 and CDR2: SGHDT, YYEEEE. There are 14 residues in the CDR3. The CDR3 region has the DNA TGTGCCAGCAGCACGGAACAGGGAACCTACGAGCAGTACTTC. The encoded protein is CASSTEQGTYEQYF.

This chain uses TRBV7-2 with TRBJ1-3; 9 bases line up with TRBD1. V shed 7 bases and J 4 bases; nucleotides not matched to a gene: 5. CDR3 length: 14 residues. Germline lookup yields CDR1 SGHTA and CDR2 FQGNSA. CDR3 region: CASTPGTGGNTIYF. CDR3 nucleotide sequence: TGTGCCAGCACCCCCGGGACAGGGGGAAACACCATATATTTT.

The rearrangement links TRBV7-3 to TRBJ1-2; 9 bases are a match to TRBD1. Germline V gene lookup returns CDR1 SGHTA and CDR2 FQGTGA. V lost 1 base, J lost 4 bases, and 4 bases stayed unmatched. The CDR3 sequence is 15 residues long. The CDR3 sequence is CASSLNGQGLYGYTF. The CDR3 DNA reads TGTGCCAGCAGCTTAAACGGACAGGGGCTCTATGGCTACACCTTC.

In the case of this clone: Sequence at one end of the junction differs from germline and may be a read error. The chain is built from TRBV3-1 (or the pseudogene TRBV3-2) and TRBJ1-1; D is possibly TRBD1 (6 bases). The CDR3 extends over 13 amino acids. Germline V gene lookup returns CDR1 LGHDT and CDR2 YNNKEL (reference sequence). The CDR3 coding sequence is TGTGCCAGCAGCCAGGGGGCGAACACGGAAGCTTTCTTT. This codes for CASSQGANTEAFF.

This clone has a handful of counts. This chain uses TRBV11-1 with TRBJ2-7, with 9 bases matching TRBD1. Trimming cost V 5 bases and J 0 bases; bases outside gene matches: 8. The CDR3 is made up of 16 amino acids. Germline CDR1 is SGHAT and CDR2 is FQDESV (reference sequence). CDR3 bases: TGTGCCAGCAGCACTCCCGGGACAGGGAGCTCCTACGAGCAGTACTTC. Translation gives CASSTPGTGSSYEQYF.

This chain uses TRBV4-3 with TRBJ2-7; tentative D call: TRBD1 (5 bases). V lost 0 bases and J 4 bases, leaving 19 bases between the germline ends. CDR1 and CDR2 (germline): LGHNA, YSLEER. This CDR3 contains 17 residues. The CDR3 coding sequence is TGCGCCAGCAGCCAAGATGCGTCGGCAGGGCCTAGGTACGAGCAGTACTTC. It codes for CASSQDASAGPRYEQYF.

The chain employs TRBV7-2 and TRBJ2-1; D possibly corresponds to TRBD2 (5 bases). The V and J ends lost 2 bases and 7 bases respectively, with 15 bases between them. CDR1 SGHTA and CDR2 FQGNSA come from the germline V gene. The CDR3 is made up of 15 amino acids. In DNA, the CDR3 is TGTGCCAGCAGCTTAATGAATGGACTTCAGAATGAGCAGTTCTTC. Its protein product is CASSLMNGLQNEQFF.

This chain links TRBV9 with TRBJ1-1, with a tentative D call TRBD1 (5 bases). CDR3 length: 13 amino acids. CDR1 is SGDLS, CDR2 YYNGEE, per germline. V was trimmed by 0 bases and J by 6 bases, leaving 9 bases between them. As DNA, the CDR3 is TGTGCCAGCAGCGTAGGGGGAGGGGCTGAAGCTTTCTTT. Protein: CASSVGGGAEAFF.